This T cell receptor beta chain emerged from a study of blood T cells in healthy people across ages. Study-level background: Template-switching capture recovered about one barcoded beta molecule per two T cells. Study results and limitations: Versus aged donors, long-lived donors had higher diversity and more naive CD4+ cells. A conclusive naive versus antigen-experienced comparison was prevented by the unsorted PBMCs. Strong correlation existed between TCR beta diversity and naive T cell percentage.

Primed by a sample-barcoded 5' primer and a J-beta primer mix, a second PCR proceeded for roughly 7 to 12 cycles. Each CDR3 protein is one row after TCRdb ran MiXCR on the 5' RACE reads. The sample records 700,000 to 1,000,000 distinct CDR3 sequences, around 43% being singletons. This clonotype was seen more than once but under ten times. Its target is unknown. CDR3 size: 15 residues. V was cut by 0 bases and J by 3 bases, with 12 bases left in between. Per the germline V gene, CDR1 is LGHNA and CDR2 is YNFKEQ. The sample consisted of blood. The TCR originated in a man between 60 and 75 years old in good health. This chain links TRBV4-2 with TRBJ2-7; D call uncertain. The CDR3 DNA reads as TGTGCCAGCAGCCAAGATTGGGCTAGTAGCTACGAGCAGTACTTC. It yields the protein CASSQDWASSYEQYF.